These 17 T cell receptor beta chains were sequenced from one sample in a study of early T cells in non-severe SARS-CoV-2 infection. One entry per CDR3 protein results from TCRdb running MiXCR on the 5' RACE reads. The sample lists about 69,000 distinct CDR3 sequences; over 3.5% were seen once. Sequencing was performed on whole blood, taken at baseline. The receptor source for this set is an adult who was a healthcare worker with PCR-confirmed SARS-CoV-2 infection or an uninfected control (not recorded which). The donor label of this sample is uncertain.

This clonotype was recorded many times. V and J are TRBV7-9 and TRBJ1-5, with D unclear. There are 16 residues in the CDR3. Germline CDR1 is SEHNR and CDR2 is FQNEAQ (reference sequence). V was shortened by 5 bases and J by 0 bases, with 14 bases between the two germline ends. CDR3 residues: CASSLVGANSNQPQHF. CDR3 bases: TGTGCCAGCAGCCTAGTGGGCGCCAATAGCAATCAGCCCCAGCATTTT.

This clonotype was picked up many times. The chain links TRBV6-5 to TRBJ1-1, with a possible D match to TRBD1 (6 bases). This CDR3 is built from 16 residues. Germline lookup yields CDR1 MNHEY and CDR2 SVGAGI. V was clipped by 6 bases and J by 0 bases, with 17 bases between them. CDR3 DNA sequence: TGTGCCAGCAGAGCAGGGGTTATGCTAATGAACACTGAAGCTTTCTTT. Translation: CASRAGVMLMNTEAFF.

The sample holds many counts of this clonotype. The J gene is TRBJ2-3, the V gene TRBV29-1; unclear D gene. This CDR3 is built from 11 residues. Germline V gene lookup returns CDR1 SQVTM and CDR2 ANQGSEA. The V gene lost 7 bases and the J gene lost 6 bases, with 11 bases spanning the gap. CDR3 sequence reads: CSAFRPDTQYF. CDR3 nucleotides: TGCAGCGCCTTTCGACCTGATACGCAGTATTTT.

This sequence joins TRBV19 and TRBJ1-2; no clear D. The CDR3 extends over 14 amino acids. Looked up from germline, CDR1 is LNHDA and CDR2 is SQIVND (reference sequence). With 3 bases removed from V and 4 bases from J, the gap between germline ends came to 12 bases. The CDR3 spells CASSIDGWGYGYTF. In DNA form, the CDR3 reads TGTGCCAGTAGTATTGACGGCTGGGGCTATGGCTACACCTTC.

This clonotype was observed many times. The chain recombines TRBV27 with TRBJ2-3; D is possibly TRBD1 (5 bases). The V and J ends lost 6 bases and 4 bases respectively, with 14 bases between them. The CDR3 is made up of 14 amino acids. The germline V gene has CDR1 MNHEY and CDR2 SMNVEV (reference sequence). The CDR3 sequence: CASRIASRADTQYF. The DNA for the CDR3 is TGTGCCAGCAGGATCGCTTCCAGGGCAGATACGCAGTATTTT.

The rearrangement links TRBV5-8 to TRBJ2-5; TRBD2 aligns across 11 bases. CDR1 is SGHTS, CDR2 YDEGEE, per germline. The CDR3 is 14 amino acids. V lost 6 bases, J lost 4 bases, and 5 bases stayed unmatched. This CDR3 is CASTSTSGGETQYF. The CDR3 DNA sequence: TGTGCCAGCACCTCTACTAGCGGGGGAGAGACCCAGTACTTC.

In its sample, this clonotype was seen many times. The genes are TRBV10-1 and TRBJ1-1; no definite D call. CDR1 is WNHNN, CDR2 SYGVQD, per germline (reference sequence). The CDR3 has 14 amino acids. The V end lost 7 bases, the J end lost 0 bases, and 12 bases lay between the germline ends. In DNA form, the CDR3 reads TGCGCCAGCACAAGGGATCTAATGAACACTGAAGCTTTCTTT. This gives the protein CASTRDLMNTEAFF.

This clonotype occurred many times. The chain couples TRBV4-1 to TRBJ1-6; D call uncertain. V lost 0 bases and J 8 bases, leaving 11 bases between the germline ends. Germline V gene data show CDR1 as MGHRA and CDR2 as YSYEKL. This CDR3 comprises 15 residues. The CDR3: CASSQEENLYSPLHF. The DNA of the CDR3 is TGCGCCAGCAGCCAAGAAGAGAACCTATATTCACCCCTCCACTTT.

There are many counts of this clonotype. This chain joins TRBV7-2 and TRBJ2-7; 10 nucleotides match TRBD2. Germline values: CDR1 SGHTA, CDR2 FQGNSA. This CDR3 has 15 residues. Germline trimming cut 4 bases from V and 5 bases from J; bases unmatched to any gene: 8. CDR3 DNA sequence: TGTGCCAGCAGCTACAGCGGGGGGGTCTCGGACGAGCAGTACTTC. Residues: CASSYSGGVSDEQYF.

At least ten counts were recorded for this clonotype. The rearrangement uses TRBV10-3 and TRBJ2-7, with D perhaps TRBD1 (6 bases). Germline CDR1 and CDR2: ENHRY and SYGVKD. V was shortened by 4 bases and J by 4 bases, with 8 bases between the two germline ends. The CDR3 contains 12 residues. CDR3 DNA: TGTGCCATCAGTGGGACAGCATACGAGCAGTACTTC. It yields the protein CAISGTAYEQYF.

The gene calls are TRBV5-4 and TRBJ2-7; D ambiguous. The CDR3 runs 14 residues. CDR1 and CDR2 from the germline V gene are SGHNT and YYREEE (reference sequence). With 0 bases removed from V and 1 base from J, the gap between germline ends came to 8 bases. CDR3 sequence (DNA): TGTGCCAGCAGCTTGGTTCCAGGATCCTACGAGCAGTACTTC. Translation gives CASSLVPGSYEQYF.

This sequence joins TRBV10-1 and TRBJ1-5, with a weak D call TRBD1 (6 bases). The V gene lost 3 bases and the J gene lost 6 bases, with 12 bases spanning the gap. Germline values: CDR1 WNHNN, CDR2 SYGVQD (reference sequence). This CDR3 spans 14 amino acids. In DNA, the CDR3 is TGCGCCAGCAGTGAAGGGGGTATTAGTCAGCCCCAGCATTTT. Residues: CASSEGGISQPQHF.

The chain uses TRBV19 and TRBJ1-5, with 9 nucleotides matching TRBD1. The CDR3 runs 14 residues. Germline V lookup: CDR1 LNHDA, CDR2 SQIVND (reference sequence). After removal of 6 bases from V and 6 bases from J, the junction contained 6 bases not matched to a gene. This CDR3 is CASRLQGASQPQHF. In DNA, the CDR3 is TGTGCCAGTAGACTACAGGGGGCGAGTCAGCCCCAGCATTTT.

At least ten counts were recorded for this clonotype. CDR3 DNA: TGCGCCAGCAGTGGGCAGGGGCATCAGCCCCAGCATTTT. Residues: CASSGQGHQPQHF. The chain has TRBV10-1 and TRBJ1-5, with a possible D match to TRBD1 (6 bases). This CDR3 is 13 amino acids long. The germline gives CDR1 WNHNN, CDR2 SYGVQD (reference sequence). The ends were cut back, 4 bases at V and 5 bases at J, with 9 bases in the middle.

The chain carries TRBV7-9 and TRBJ1-1; 7 bases are a match to TRBD1. Germline loops: CDR1 SEHNR, CDR2 FQNEAQ (reference sequence). V shed 5 bases, J shed 7 bases, and the junction held 7 bases outside the gene matches. This CDR3 comprises 13 residues. CDR3 nucleotides: TGTGCCAGCAGCCCCCCGGGACAGTATGAAGCTTTCTTT. Its protein product is CASSPPGQYEAFF.

In this sample, this clonotype turned up many times. The V and J genes are TRBV5-1 and TRBJ2-1; perhaps TRBD2 as D (7 bases). The CDR3 has 15 residues. Between the trimmed V and J ends, which lost 0 bases and 4 bases, there was a span of 11 bases. Germline values: CDR1 SGHRS, CDR2 YFSETQ. The CDR3 bases are TGCGCCAGCAGCTTGGAAGGGGGGGAATACAATGAGCAGTTCTTC. Translation: CASSLEGGEYNEQFF.

This clonotype showed up many times. V gene TRBV7-2 combines with J gene TRBJ1-3, with D uncertain. Trimming shortened V by 5 bases and J by 0 bases, and 11 bases separated the two germline ends. This CDR3 has 15 amino acids. Germline assignment: CDR1 SGHTA and CDR2 FQGNSA. Written as DNA, the CDR3 is TGTGCCAGCAGCCCCGACATATTCTCTGGAAACACCATATATTTT. Translated, it gives CASSPDIFSGNTIYF. The full variable domain, rest sourced from reference TRBV7-2 and TRBJ1-3, is GAGVSQSPSNKVTEKGKDVELRCDPISGHTALYWYRQSLGQGLEFLIYFQGNSAPDKSGLPSDRFSAERTGGSVSTLTIQRTQQEDSAVYLCASSPDIFSGNTIYFGEGSWLTVV.